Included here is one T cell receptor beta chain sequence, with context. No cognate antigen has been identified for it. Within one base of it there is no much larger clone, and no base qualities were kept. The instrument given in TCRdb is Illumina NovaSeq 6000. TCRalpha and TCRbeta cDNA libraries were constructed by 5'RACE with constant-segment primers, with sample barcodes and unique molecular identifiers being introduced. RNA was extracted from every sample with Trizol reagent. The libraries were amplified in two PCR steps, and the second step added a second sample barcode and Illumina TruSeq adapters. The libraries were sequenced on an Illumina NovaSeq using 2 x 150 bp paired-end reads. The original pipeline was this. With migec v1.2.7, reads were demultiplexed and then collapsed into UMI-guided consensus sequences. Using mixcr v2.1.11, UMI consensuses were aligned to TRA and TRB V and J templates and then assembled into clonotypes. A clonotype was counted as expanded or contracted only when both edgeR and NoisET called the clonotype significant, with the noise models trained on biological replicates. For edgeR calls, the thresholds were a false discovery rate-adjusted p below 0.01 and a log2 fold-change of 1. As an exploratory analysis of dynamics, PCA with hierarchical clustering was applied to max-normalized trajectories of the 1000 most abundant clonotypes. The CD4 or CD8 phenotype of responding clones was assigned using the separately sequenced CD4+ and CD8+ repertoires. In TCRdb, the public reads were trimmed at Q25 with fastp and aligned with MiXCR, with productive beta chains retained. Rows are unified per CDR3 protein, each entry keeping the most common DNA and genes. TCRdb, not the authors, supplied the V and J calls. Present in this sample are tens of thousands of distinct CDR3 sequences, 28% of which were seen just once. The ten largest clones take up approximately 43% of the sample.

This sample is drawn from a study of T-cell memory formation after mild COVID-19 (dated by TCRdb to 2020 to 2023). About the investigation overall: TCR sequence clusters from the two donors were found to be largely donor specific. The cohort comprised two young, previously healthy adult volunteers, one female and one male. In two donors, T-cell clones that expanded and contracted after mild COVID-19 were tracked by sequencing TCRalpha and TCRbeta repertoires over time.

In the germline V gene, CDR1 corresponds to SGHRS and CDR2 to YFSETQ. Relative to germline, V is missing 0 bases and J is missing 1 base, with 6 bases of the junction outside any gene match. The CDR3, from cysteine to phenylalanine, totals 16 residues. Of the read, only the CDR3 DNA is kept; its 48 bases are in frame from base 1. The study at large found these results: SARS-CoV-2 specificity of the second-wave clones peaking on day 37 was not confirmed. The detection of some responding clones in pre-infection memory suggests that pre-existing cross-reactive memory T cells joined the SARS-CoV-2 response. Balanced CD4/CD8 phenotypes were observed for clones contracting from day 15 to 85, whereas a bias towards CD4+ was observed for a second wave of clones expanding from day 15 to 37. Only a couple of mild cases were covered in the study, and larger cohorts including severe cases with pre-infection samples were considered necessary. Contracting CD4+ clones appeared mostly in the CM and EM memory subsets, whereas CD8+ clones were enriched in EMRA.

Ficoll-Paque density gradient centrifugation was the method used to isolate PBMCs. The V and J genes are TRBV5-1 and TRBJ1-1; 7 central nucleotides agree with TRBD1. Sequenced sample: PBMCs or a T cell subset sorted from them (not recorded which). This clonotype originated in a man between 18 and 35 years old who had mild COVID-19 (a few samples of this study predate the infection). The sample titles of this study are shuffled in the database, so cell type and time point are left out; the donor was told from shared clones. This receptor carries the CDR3 CASSLGARGTNTEAFF. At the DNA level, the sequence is TGCGCCAGCAGCTTGGGCGCCAGGGGGACGAACACTGAAGCTTTCTTT.